This T cell receptor beta chain was retrieved from a study of blood T cell repertoires in COVID-19. Study-level background: Samples came from the United States, Italy and Spain, spanning acute and convalescent COVID-19. PBMCs, B-cell-depleted T cells, or T cells were the source of the cDNA or gDNA that made up the material.

Only in-frame clones appear in the TCRdb table, and some are missing; sequencing was by immunoSEQ multiplex PCR. The sample has about 400,000 clones, 85% to 90% seen once. V lost 3 bases and J lost 1, with 9 bases in between. From germline, CDR1 is MRHNA and CDR2 SNTAGT. The CDR3 covers 14 residues. Individuals aged about 18 to 89 years were recruited from 24 US areas. Donors in Cohort 3 counted as recovered after two negative PCRs, clearance, or symptom resolution. This TCR was recovered from a woman aged 45-60 years who had recovered from COVID-19. The material sequenced was PBMCs or T cells enriched from blood (not recorded which). The V and J genes are TRBV6-4 and TRBJ1-2; D is undetermined. Here the CDR3 reads CASSDPPNNYGYTF. CDR3 sequence (DNA): TGTGCCAGCAGTGATCCCCCTAATAACTATGGCTACACCTTC.